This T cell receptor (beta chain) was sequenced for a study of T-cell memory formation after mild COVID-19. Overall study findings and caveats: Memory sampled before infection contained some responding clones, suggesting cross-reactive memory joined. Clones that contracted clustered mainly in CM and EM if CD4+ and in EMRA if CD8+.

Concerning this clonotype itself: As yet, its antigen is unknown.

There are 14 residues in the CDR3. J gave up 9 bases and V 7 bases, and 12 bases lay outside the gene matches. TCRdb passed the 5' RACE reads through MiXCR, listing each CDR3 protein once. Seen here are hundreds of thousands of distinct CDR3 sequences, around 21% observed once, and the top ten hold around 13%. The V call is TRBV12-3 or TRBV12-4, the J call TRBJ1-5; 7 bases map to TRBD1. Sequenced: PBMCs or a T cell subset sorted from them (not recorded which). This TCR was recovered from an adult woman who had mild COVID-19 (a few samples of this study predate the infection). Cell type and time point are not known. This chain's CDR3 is CASTRGGSAGPQHF. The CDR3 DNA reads TGTGCCAGCACCCGAGGGGGCTCCGCGGGGCCCCAGCATTTT.